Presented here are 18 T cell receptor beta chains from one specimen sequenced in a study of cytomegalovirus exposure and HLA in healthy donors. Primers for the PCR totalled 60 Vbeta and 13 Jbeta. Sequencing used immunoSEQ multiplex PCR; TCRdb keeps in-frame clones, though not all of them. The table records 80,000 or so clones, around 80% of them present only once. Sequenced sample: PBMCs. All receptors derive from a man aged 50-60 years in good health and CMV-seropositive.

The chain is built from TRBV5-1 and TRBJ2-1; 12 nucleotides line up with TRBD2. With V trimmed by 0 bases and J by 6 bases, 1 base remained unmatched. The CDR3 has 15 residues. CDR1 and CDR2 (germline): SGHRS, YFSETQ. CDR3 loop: CASSLGTSGTNEQFF. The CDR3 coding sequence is TGCGCCAGCAGCTTGGGGACTAGCGGGACCAATGAGCAGTTCTTC. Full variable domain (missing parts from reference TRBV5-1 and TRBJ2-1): KAGVTQTPRYLIKTRGQQVTLSCSPISGHRSVSWYQQTPGQGLQFLFEYFSETQRNKGNFPGRFSGRQFSNSRSEMNVSTLELGDSALYLCASSLGTSGTNEQFFGPGTRLTVL.

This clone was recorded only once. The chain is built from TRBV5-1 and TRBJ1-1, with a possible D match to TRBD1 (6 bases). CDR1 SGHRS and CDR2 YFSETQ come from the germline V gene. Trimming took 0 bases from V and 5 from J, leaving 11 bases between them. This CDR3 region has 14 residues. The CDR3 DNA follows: TGCGCCAGCAGCTTGGGAGGGGGTCCGACTGAAGCTTTCTTT. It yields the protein CASSLGGGPTEAFF.

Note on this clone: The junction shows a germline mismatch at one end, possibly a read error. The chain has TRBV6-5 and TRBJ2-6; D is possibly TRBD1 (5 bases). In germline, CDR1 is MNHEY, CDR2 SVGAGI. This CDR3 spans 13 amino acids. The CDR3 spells CASSRPGANGLTF. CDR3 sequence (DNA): TGTGCCAGCAGTAGGCCTGGGGCCAACGGCCTGACTTTC.

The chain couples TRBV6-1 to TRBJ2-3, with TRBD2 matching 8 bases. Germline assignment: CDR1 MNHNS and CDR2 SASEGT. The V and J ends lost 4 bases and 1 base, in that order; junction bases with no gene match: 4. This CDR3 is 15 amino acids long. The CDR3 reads CASSVRAGGTDTQYF. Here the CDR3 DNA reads TGTGCCAGCAGTGTCCGAGCGGGAGGCACAGATACGCAGTATTTT.

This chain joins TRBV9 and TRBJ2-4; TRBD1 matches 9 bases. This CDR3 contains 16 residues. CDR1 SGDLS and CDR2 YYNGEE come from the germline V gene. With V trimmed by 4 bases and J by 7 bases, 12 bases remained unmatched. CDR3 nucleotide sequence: TGTGCCAGCAGCCCAGATTCCGGGACAGGGCTGAACATTCAGTACTTC. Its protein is CASSPDSGTGLNIQYF.

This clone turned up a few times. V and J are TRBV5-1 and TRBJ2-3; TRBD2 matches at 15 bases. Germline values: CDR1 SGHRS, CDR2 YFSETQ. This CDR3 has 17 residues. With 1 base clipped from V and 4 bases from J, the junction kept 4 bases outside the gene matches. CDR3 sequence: CASSLFRTSGRADTQYF. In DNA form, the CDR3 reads TGCGCCAGCAGCTTGTTCCGGACTAGCGGGAGGGCAGATACGCAGTATTTT.

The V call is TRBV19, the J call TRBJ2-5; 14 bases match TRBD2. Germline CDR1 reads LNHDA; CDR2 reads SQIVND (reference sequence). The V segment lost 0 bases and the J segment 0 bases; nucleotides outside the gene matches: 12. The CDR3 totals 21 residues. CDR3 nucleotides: TGTGCCAGTAGTATAGAGGGGTTCGGGACTAGCGGGAGTGGGTACCAAGAGACCCAGTACTTC. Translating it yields CASSIEGFGTSGSGYQETQYF.

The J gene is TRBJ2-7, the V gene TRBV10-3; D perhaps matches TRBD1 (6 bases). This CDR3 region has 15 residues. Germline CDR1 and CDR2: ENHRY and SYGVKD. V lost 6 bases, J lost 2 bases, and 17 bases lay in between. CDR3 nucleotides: TGTGCCATCAGGGCCCCGGCAGGGGCTACCTACGAGCAGTACTTC. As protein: CAIRAPAGATYEQYF.

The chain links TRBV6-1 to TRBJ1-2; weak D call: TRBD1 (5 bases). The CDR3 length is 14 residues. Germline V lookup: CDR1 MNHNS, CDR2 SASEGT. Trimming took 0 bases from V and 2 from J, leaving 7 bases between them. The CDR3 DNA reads TGTGCCAGCAGTGAAGCTGGACAAAACTATGGCTACACCTTC. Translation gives CASSEAGQNYGYTF.

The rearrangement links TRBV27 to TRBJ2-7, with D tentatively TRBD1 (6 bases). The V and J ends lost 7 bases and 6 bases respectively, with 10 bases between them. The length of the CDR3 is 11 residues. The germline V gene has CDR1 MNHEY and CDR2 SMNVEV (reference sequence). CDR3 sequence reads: CASNAGAEQYF. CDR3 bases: TGTGCCAGCAACGCAGGGGCCGAGCAGTACTTC.

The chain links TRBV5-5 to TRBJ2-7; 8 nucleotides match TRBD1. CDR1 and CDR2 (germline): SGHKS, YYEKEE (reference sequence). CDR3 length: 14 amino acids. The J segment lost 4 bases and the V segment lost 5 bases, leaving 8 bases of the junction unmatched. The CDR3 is CASRGRDRSYEQYF. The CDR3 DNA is TGTGCCAGCAGGGGACGGGACAGGTCATACGAGCAGTACTTC.

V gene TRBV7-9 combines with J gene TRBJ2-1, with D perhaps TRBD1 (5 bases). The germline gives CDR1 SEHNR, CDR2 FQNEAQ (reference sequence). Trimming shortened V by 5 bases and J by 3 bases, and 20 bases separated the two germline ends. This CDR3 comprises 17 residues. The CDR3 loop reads CASSPIIQGFHYNEQFF. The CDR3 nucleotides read TGTGCCAGCAGCCCGATTATTCAGGGCTTCCACTACAATGAGCAGTTCTTC. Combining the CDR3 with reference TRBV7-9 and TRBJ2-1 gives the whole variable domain DTGVSQNPRHKITKRGQNVTFRCDPISEHNRLYWYRQTLGQGPEFLTYFQNEAQLEKSRLLSDRFSAERPKGSFSTLEIQRTEQGDSAMYLCASSPIIQGFHYNEQFFGPGTRLTVL.

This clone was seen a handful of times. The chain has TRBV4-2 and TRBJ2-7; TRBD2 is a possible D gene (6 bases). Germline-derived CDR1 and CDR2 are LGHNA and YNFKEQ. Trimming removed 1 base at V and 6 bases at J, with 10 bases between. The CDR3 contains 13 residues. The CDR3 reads CASSQGPEGEQYF. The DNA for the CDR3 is TGTGCCAGCAGCCAAGGCCCGGAGGGCGAGCAGTACTTC.

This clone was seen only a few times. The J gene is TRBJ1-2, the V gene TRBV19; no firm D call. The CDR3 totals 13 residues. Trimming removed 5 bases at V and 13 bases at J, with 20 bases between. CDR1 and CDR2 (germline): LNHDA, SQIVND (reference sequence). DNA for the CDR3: TGTGCCAGTAGTTCCGGAGAAGTAACCTCTTTCACCTTC. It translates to CASSSGEVTSFTF.

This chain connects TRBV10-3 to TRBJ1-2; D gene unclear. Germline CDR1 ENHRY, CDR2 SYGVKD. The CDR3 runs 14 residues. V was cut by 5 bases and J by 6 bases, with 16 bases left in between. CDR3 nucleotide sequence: TGTGCCATCAGTCTTCCCGGGAGATTTGATGGCTACACCTTC. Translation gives CAISLPGRFDGYTF.

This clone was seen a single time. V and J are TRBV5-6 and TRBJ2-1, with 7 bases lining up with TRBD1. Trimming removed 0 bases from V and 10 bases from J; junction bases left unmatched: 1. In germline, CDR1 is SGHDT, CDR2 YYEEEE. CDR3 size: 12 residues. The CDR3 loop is CASSLEDREQFF. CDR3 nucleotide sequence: TGTGCCAGCAGCTTGGAGGACAGGGAGCAGTTCTTC.

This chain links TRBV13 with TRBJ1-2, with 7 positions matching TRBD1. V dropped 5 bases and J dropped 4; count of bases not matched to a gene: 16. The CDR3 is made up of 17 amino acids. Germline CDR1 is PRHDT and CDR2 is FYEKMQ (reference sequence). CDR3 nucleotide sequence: TGTGCCAGCAGCCCAGGACTGACAGGGCGAATAGTCTATGGCTACACCTTC. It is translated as CASSPGLTGRIVYGYTF. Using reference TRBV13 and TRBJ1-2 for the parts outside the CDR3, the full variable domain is AAGVIQSPRHLIKEKRETATLKCYPIPRHDTVYWYQQGPGQDPQFLISFYEKMQSDKGSIPDRFSAQQFSDYHSELNMSSLELGDSALYFCASSPGLTGRIVYGYTFGSGTRLTVV.

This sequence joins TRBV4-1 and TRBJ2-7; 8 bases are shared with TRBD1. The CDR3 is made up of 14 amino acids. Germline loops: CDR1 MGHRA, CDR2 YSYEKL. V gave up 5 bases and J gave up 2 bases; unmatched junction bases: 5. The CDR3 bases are TGCGCCAGCAGCACCGAACAGGGGGCCTACGAGCAGTACTTC. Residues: CASSTEQGAYEQYF.